Following are 20 T cell receptor beta chains from one sample sequenced in a study of immune characterization of retroperitoneal liposarcoma. TCRdb reanalysed the PCR reads using MiXCR and keeps one entry per CDR3 protein. The profile shows about 12,000 distinct CDR3 sequences, over 45% of them singletons. What was sequenced was tumor tissue. Every receptor here comes from a female donor with retroperitoneal liposarcoma.

The chain employs TRBV27 and TRBJ2-2, with 8 bases that match TRBD1. The CDR3 sequence is 13 residues long. The germline CDR1 and CDR2 sequences are MNHEY and SMNVEV (reference sequence). V was pared by 5 bases and J by 6 bases, with 2 bases of the junction left unmatched. CDR3 DNA sequence: TGTGCCAGCAGTACAGGGGGTCCCGGGGAGCTGTTTTTT. It encodes CASSTGGPGELFF.

This chain connects TRBV10-3 to TRBJ2-1; 10 bases are a match to TRBD2. Judging by the DNA end, TRBJ2-7 fits better; the J call may be wrong. CDR1 ENHRY and CDR2 SYGVKD come from the germline V gene. CDR3 length: 18 residues. The CDR3 DNA sequence: TGTGCCATCAGTGAGTCGGAGGGACTAGCGAGGAAAGCGGGTGAGCAGTACTTC. As protein: CAISESEGLARKAGEQYF.

This chain's CDR3 is CASSLMPDAYEQYF. The CDR3 nucleotides read TGTGCCAGCAGCTTAATGCCGGACGCCTACGAGCAGTACTTC. The chain combines TRBV11-2 with TRBJ2-5; D gene unclear. Judging by the DNA end, TRBJ2-7 fits better; the J call may be wrong. Germline CDR1 is SGHAT and CDR2 is FQNNGV. This CDR3 is built from 14 residues.

The chain combines TRBV4-1 with TRBJ2-5; possibly TRBD1 for D (5 bases). Germline V gene data show CDR1 as MGHRA and CDR2 as YSYEKL. The V gene lost 4 bases and the J gene lost 4 bases, with 16 bases spanning the gap. The CDR3 sequence is 15 residues long. CDR3 DNA sequence: TGCGCCAGCAGCCCAGAAGGGGATCCCCGAGAGACCCAGTACTTC. It is translated as CASSPEGDPRETQYF.

This clonotype was seen only once. The J gene is TRBJ2-1, the V gene TRBV27; TRBD1 might be the D (5 bases). CDR3 length: 16 amino acids. Germline loops: CDR1 MNHEY, CDR2 SMNVEV (reference sequence). V lost 1 base and J lost 3, with 13 bases in between. CDR3 residues: CASSLFRGRVYNEQFF. The CDR3 DNA reads TGTGCCAGCAGTTTATTTAGGGGAAGGGTCTACAATGAGCAGTTCTTC.

The chain has TRBV7-2 and TRBJ2-3; 8 bases fit TRBD2. Trimming cost V 6 bases and J 1 base; bases outside gene matches: 9. The CDR3 sequence is 16 residues long. Germline loops: CDR1 SGHTA, CDR2 FQGNSA. DNA of the CDR3: TGTGCCAGCAGTCTAGTGTGGCGGGGGGGCACAGATACGCAGTATTTT. It codes for CASSLVWRGGTDTQYF. Full variable domain (remainder filled in from reference TRBV7-2 and TRBJ2-3): GAGVSQSPSNKVTEKGKDVELRCDPISGHTALYWYRQSLGQGLEFLIYFQGNSAPDKSGLPSDRFSAERTGGSVSTLTIQRTQQEDSAVYLCASSLVWRGGTDTQYFGPGTRLTVL.

CDR3 protein: CASSPRYQETQYF. CDR3 DNA: TGTGCCAGCTCCCCCCGGTACCAAGAGACCCAGTACTTC. The chain employs TRBV7-2 and TRBJ2-5, with D unclear. V lost 8 bases and J lost 0, with 10 bases in between. The V gene's germline CDR1 is SGHTA and CDR2 FQGNSA. The CDR3 consists of 13 residues.

The genes are TRBV12-3 or TRBV12-4 and TRBJ2-3; possible D gene TRBD2, 6 bases. The DNA end is more similar to TRBJ2-5, so the J call may be wrong. This CDR3 contains 13 residues. The CDR3 sequence is CASSFRGGETQYF. CDR3 DNA: TGTGCCAGCAGTTTTCGGGGAGGAGAGACCCAGTACTTC.

This clonotype turned up a few times. The rearrangement uses TRBV27 and TRBJ2-2; the D gene is possibly TRBD2 (5 bases). Between the trimmed V and J ends, which lost 3 bases and 7 bases, there was a span of 9 bases. Germline CDR1 MNHEY, CDR2 SMNVEV (reference sequence). CDR3 length equals 13 residues. CDR3 coding DNA: TGTGCCAGCAGTTTGATTACTAGCGGGGAGCTGTTTTTT. Its translation: CASSLITSGELFF.

V is TRBV6-8 and J is TRBJ1-2, with TRBD1 matching over 7 bases. The germline gives CDR1 MNHGY, CDR2 SAAAGT. Trimming cost V 5 bases and J 5 bases; bases outside gene matches: 8. The CDR3 is 14 amino acids. CDR3 amino acids: CASSRQGRNYGYTF. CDR3 sequence (DNA): TGTGCCAGCAGTAGACAGGGAAGGAATTATGGCTACACCTTC.

In nucleotides, the CDR3 is TGTGCCAGCAGTTTTCGGGGGACAGCACCAAGCGAGCAGTACTTC. It is translated as CASSFRGTAPSEQYF. V and J are TRBV12-3 or TRBV12-4 and TRBJ2-5, with D perhaps matching TRBD1 (7 bases). The DNA end is more similar to TRBJ2-7, so the J call may be wrong. This CDR3 comprises 15 residues.

This clonotype was found a few times. The chain combines TRBV11-2 with TRBJ2-3; 8 positions match TRBD1. The CDR3 runs to 15 residues. Trimming at V came to 2 bases and at J to 9 bases, leaving 10 bases not matched to a gene. CDR1 and CDR2 from the germline V gene are SGHAT and FQNNGV. This CDR3 is CASSLQGAVAGTQYF. CDR3 DNA: TGTGCCAGCAGCTTACAGGGGGCGGTGGCCGGGACGCAGTATTTT.

Note on this clonotype: Because it lacks the conserved phenylalanine or tryptophan at the end, this CDR3 is likely a read error. The chain couples TRBV11-3 to TRBJ2-1; D ambiguous. V was clipped by 0 bases and J by 10 bases, with 10 bases between them. Germline V gene data show CDR1 as SGHNT and CDR2 as YENEEA. This CDR3 has 13 amino acids. CDR3 DNA: TGTGCCAGCAGCTTAGATTCCCCCAGCGAGCAGTTCTCC. This sequence encodes CASSLDSPSEQFS.

This clonotype was counted between two and nine times. J is TRBJ2-4 and V is TRBV7-2, with 14 bases that match TRBD2. The trim removed 4 bases at V and 13 bases at J, leaving 6 bases unmatched. The CDR3 length is 14 residues. Germline V gene data show CDR1 as SGHTA and CDR2 as FQGNSA. The CDR3 spells CASSWGTSGSEQYF. DNA for the CDR3: TGTGCCAGCAGCTGGGGGACTAGCGGGAGTGAGCAGTACTTC.

The J gene is TRBJ1-6, the V gene TRBV28; no clear D gene. Germline CDR1 and CDR2: MDHEN and SYDVKM. The CDR3 extends over 13 amino acids. Trimming left V 7 bases short and J 10 bases short, with 14 bases between. CDR3 protein: CASTPRKESPLHF. The CDR3 DNA sequence: TGTGCCAGCACCCCGCGCAAGGAATCACCCCTCCACTTT.

Turning to this clonotype: This may arise from a read error, as a much more abundant clone is one base away. This sequence joins TRBV6-1 and TRBJ2-1, with a possible D match to TRBD2 (7 bases). The better agreement between TRBJ2-7 and the DNA end casts doubt on the J call. The germline gives CDR1 MNHNS, CDR2 SASEGT. The length of the CDR3 is 15 residues. The CDR3 sequence: CASSEAGGGVYEQYF. In nucleotides, the CDR3 is TGTGCCAGCAGTGAAGCTGGGGGGGGCGTCTACGAGCAGTACTTC.

The gene calls are TRBV6-1 and TRBJ2-1; possibly TRBD1 for D (6 bases). Trimming removed 2 bases at V and 0 bases at J, with 14 bases between. Germline V gives CDR1 MNHNS, CDR2 SASEGT. CDR3 length: 17 amino acids. As DNA, the CDR3 is TGTGCCAGCAGTGAACTTCATGGGGACAACTCCTACAATGAGCAGTTCTTC. Its translation: CASSELHGDNSYNEQFF.

This clonotype was recorded many times. The rearrangement joins TRBV6-1 to TRBJ2-1; D is ambiguous. The J call may be incorrect, as the DNA end agrees better with TRBJ2-7. The CDR3 runs 11 residues. Germline lookup yields CDR1 MNHNS and CDR2 SASEGT. The CDR3 DNA sequence: TGTGCCAGCAGTCCCGGCAATGAGCAGTACTTC. It specifies CASSPGNEQYF.

The chain combines TRBV10-1 with TRBJ1-2; D not certain. CDR1 is WNHNN, CDR2 SYGVQD, per germline (reference sequence). Deletions cut 3 bases from V and 6 bases from J, with 14 bases between. This CDR3 comprises 14 residues. The CDR3 sequence is CASSEGPSRNGYTF. The CDR3 bases are TGCGCCAGCAGTGAAGGGCCCTCCAGGAATGGCTACACCTTC.

CDR3 amino acids: CASSVSLSSGNTIYF. The CDR3 DNA reads TGCGCCAGCAGTGTCAGCCTCTCCTCTGGAAACACCATATATTTT. The chain recombines TRBV10-2 with TRBJ1-3, with no clear D. V lost 4 bases and J lost 0, with 10 bases in between. The germline V gene has CDR1 WSHSY and CDR2 SAAADI. The CDR3 is made up of 15 amino acids.